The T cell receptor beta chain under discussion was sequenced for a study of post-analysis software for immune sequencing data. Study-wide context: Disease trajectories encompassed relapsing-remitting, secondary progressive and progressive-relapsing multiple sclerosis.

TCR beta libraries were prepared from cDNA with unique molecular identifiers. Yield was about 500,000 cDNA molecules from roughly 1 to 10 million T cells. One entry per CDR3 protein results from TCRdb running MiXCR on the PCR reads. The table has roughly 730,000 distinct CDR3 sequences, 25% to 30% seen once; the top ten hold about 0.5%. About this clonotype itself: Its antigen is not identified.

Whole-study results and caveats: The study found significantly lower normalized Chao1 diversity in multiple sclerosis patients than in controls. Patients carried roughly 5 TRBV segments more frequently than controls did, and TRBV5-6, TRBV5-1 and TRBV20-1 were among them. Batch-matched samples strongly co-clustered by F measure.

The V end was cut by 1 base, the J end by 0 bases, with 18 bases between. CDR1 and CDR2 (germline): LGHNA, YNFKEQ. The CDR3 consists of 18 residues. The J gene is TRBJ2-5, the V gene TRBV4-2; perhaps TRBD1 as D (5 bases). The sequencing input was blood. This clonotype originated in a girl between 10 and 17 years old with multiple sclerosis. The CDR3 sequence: CASSQGGSGRPNQETQYF. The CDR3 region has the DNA TGTGCCAGCAGCCAAGGGGGCTCGGGCAGGCCGAACCAAGAGACCCAGTACTTC.